Given below is one T cell receptor (beta chain) in context. Its specificity is not known. The data were produced by immunoSEQ multiplex PCR, yet TCRdb's version contains in-frame clones alone and is incomplete. The sample shows 25,000 to 30,000 clones, around nine tenths of them seen only once. V gave up 7 bases and J gave up 7 bases, with 11 bases separating them. The germline CDR1 and CDR2 sequences are MNHNY and SVGAGI (reference sequence). CDR3 length: 12 amino acids. The data were obtained in a study of T cells in localized non-small cell lung cancer. Broader study findings: The highest T cell clonality was in uninvolved adjacent lung, above tumor. A median approximately 60 of the top 100 tumor clones appeared in adjacent lung.

This sequence joins TRBV6-6 and TRBJ1-5; D is unresolved. The clonotype comes from a woman aged 18 to 55 with stage I lung adenocarcinoma. The sample here was peripheral blood, taken before any cancer treatment. In DNA form, the CDR3 reads TGTGCCAGCATGGTGGGTGAGCAGCCCCAGCATTTT. This gives the protein CASMVGEQPQHF.